This T cell receptor (beta chain) was retrieved from a study of cytomegalovirus exposure and HLA in healthy donors. Germline loops: CDR1 SNHLY, CDR2 FYNNEI. With V trimmed by 10 bases and J by 2 bases, 4 bases remained unmatched. This CDR3 has 13 amino acids. Findings of the study overall: Researchers reported in a later analysis that common viral pathogens appeared linked to several top clusters. Specificity for CMV antigens was confirmed in vitro for a few of the CMV-associated chains.

As for this clone: Antigen specificity is unknown.

Both 60 Vbeta primers and 13 Jbeta primers went into the PCR. Repertoires were generated with immunoSEQ multiplex PCR, while TCRdb's copy carries only in-frame clones and drops some. The sample includes some 150,000 clones, around 60% of them seen just once. This chain joins TRBV2 and TRBJ2-1; 8 positions agree with TRBD1. This TCR was recovered from a woman aged 60-75 years in good health and CMV-seropositive. Sequencing was carried out using PBMCs. CDR3 sequence: CAKSGGAYNEQFF. In DNA, the CDR3 is TGTGCCAAATCAGGGGGCGCCTACAATGAGCAGTTCTTC.